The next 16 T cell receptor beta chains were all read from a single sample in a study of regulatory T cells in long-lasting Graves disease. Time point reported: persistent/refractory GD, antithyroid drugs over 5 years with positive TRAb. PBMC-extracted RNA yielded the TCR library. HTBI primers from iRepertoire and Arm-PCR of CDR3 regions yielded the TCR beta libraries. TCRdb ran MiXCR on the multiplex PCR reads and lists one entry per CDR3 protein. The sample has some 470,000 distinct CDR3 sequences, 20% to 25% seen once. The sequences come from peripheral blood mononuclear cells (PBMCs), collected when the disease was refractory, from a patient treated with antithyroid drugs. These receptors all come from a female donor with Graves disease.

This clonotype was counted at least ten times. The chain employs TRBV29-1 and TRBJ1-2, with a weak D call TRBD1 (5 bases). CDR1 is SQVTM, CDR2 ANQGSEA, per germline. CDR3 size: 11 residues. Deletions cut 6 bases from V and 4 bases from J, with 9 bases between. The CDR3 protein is CSVEGFYGYTF. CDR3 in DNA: TGCAGCGTGGAGGGGTTCTATGGCTACACCTTC.

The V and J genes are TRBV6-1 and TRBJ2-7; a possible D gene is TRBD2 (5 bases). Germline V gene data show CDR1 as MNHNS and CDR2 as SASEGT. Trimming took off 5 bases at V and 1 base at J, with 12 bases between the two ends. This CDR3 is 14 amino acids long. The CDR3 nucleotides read TGTGCCAGCAGTACCCCCTCGGGGTCCTACGAGCAGTACTTC. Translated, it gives CASSTPSGSYEQYF.

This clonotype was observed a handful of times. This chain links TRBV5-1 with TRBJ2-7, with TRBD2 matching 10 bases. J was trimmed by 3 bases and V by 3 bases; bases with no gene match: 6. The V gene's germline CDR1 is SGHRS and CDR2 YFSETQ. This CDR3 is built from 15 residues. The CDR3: CASSWGSSGGYEQYF. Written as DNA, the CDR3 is TGCGCCAGCAGCTGGGGGTCTAGCGGGGGCTACGAGCAGTACTTC.

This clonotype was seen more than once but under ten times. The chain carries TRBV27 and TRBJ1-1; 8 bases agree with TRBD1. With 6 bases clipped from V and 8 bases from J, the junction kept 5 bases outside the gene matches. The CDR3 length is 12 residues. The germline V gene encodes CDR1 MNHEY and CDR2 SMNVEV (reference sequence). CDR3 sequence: CASRQGGREAFF. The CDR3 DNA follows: TGTGCCAGCAGACAGGGGGGGAGAGAAGCTTTCTTT.

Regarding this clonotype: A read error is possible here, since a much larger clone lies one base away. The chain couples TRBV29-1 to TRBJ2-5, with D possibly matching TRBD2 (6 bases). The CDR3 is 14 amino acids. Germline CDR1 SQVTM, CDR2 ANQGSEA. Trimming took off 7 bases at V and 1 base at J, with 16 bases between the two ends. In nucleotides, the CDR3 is TGCAGCGCCCACCCCCTAGCGAGCCAAGAGACCCAGTACTTC. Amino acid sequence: CSAHPLASQETQYF.

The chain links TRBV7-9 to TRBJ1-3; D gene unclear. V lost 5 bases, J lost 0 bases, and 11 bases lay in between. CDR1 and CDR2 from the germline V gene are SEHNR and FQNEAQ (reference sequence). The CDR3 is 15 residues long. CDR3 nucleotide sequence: TGTGCCAGCAGCCAGGCTCAGAGCTCTGGAAACACCATATATTTT. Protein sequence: CASSQAQSSGNTIYF. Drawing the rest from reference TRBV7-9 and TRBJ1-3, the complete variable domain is DTGVSQNPRHKITKRGQNVTFRCDPISEHNRLYWYRQTLGQGPEFLTYFQNEAQLEKSRLLSDRFSAERPKGSFSTLEIQRTEQGDSAMYLCASSQAQSSGNTIYFGEGSWLTVV.

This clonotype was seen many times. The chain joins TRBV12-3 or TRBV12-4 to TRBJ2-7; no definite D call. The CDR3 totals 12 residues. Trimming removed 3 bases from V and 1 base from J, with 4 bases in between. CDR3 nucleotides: TGTGCCAGCAGTTTGAAGTCCTACGAGCAGTACTTC. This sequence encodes CASSLKSYEQYF.

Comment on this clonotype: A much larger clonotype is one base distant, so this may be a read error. CDR3 region: CASLTSPVDSSQPQHF. The CDR3 DNA reads as TGTGCCAGCCTAACATCCCCAGTTGATAGCAGTCAGCCCCAGCATTTT. V and J are TRBV28 and TRBJ1-5; D gene uncertain. The CDR3 extends over 16 amino acids. From germline, CDR1 is MDHEN and CDR2 SYDVKM.

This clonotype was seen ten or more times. The CDR3 sequence is CASSQTGLGEQYF. CDR3 in DNA: TGTGCCAGCAGTCAGACAGGTTTGGGCGAGCAGTACTTC. The chain joins TRBV12-3 or TRBV12-4 to TRBJ2-7, with D possibly matching TRBD1 (6 bases). V dropped 5 bases and J dropped 6 bases, with 14 bases sitting between them. The CDR3 sequence is 13 residues long.

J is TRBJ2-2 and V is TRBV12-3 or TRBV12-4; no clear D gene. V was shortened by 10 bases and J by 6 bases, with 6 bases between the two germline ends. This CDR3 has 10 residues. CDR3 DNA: TGTGCCACTGGGGCCGGGGAGCTGTTTTTT. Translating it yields CATGAGELFF.

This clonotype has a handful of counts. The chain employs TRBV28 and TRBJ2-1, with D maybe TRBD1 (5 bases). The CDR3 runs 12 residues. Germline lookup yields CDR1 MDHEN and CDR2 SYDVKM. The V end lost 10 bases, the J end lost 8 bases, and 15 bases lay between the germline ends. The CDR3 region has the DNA TGTGCCACCGAGTCAGAGACAGATGAGCAGTTCTTC. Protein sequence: CATESETDEQFF.

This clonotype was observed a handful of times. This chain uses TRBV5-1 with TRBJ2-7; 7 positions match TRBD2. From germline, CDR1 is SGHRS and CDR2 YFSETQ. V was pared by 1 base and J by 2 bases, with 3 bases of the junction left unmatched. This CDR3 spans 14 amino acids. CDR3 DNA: TGCGCCAGCAGCTTGACTAGCGATCCCTACGAGCAGTACTTC. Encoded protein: CASSLTSDPYEQYF.

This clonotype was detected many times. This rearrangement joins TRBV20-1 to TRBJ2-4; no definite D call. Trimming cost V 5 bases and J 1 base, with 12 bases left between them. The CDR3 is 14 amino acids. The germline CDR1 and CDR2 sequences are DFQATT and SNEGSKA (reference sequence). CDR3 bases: TGCAGTGCTCTAGGGCCGTGGGCCAAAAACATTCAGTACTTC. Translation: CSALGPWAKNIQYF.

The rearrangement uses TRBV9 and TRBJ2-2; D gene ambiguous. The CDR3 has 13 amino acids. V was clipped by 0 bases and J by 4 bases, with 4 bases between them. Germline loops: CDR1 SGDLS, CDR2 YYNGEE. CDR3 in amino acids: CASSVALTGELFF. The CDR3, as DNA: TGTGCCAGCAGCGTAGCTCTCACCGGGGAGCTGTTTTTT.

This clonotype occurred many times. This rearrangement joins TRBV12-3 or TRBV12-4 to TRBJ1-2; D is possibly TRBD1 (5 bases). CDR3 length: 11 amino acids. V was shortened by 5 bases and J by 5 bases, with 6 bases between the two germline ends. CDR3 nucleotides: TGTGCCAGCAGTAGGGGATATGGCTACACCTTC. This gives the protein CASSRGYGYTF.

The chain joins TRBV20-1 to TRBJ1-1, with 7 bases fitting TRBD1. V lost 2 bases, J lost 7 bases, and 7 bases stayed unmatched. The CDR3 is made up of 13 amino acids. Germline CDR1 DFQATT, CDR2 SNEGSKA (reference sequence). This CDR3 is CSARKQRDSEAFF. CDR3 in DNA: TGCAGTGCTAGAAAACAACGGGACAGTGAAGCTTTCTTT.